Described below is a single T cell receptor (beta chain) sequence and its context. Its antigen is unidentified. This sample is drawn from a study of OX40 agonist ivuxolimab in advanced cancers. At the level of the study: Partial responses were recorded for three patients, including one with hepatocellular carcinoma and two with cutaneous melanoma. Whole-study findings and limits: CD8+ T cells showed, on average, more clonal expansion than CD4+ cells.

This table comes from immunoSEQ multiplex PCR, and its TCRdb copy is limited to in-frame clones, with some not included. The data show about 36,000 clones, about 81% seen once. Per the germline V gene, CDR1 is SGHKS and CDR2 is YYEKEE (reference sequence). The CDR3 loop spans 15 amino acids. Trimming stripped 4 bases from V and 4 bases from J, with 17 bases between. This chain connects TRBV5-5 to TRBJ1-2; D is possibly TRBD1 (6 bases). The sample was CD4+ or CD8+ T cells sorted from blood, taken in a trial of the OX40 agonist ivuxolimab. This clonotype was obtained from an adult with an advanced solid tumor such as melanoma, head and neck, liver or kidney cancer. CDR3 residues: CASSGTGPLFYGYTF. The CDR3 coding sequence is TGTGCCAGCAGCGGAACAGGGCCCCTTTTCTATGGCTACACCTTC.